These 18 T cell receptor beta chains were sequenced from one sample in a study of chemoradiotherapy in HPV16-positive cancers (dated 2022 in TCRdb). Libraries came from the immunoSEQ multiplex PCR assay. Held by TCRdb, this immuneACCESS table contains in-frame sequences only and omits some clones. Under half of the omission traces to an unresolved V gene where checked; the cause of the rest is unknown. The sample table lists about 68,000 clones, 88% of them with a count of one. The ten largest clones represent around 4.4% of the sample. Material: blood, obtained from a patient who underwent chemoradiotherapy. The receptor source for this set is a human donor with HPV-associated anogenital cancer.

The V call is TRBV5-1, the J call TRBJ2-7, with 8 bases matching TRBD1. Germline CDR1 SGHRS, CDR2 YFSETQ. CDR3 size: 13 residues. The J segment lost 6 bases and the V segment lost 0 bases, leaving 2 bases of the junction unmatched. CDR3 nucleotide sequence: TGCGCCAGCAGCTTGGGACAGGGGACCGAGCAGTACTTC. This codes for CASSLGQGTEQYF.

The chain has TRBV6-1 and TRBJ1-2, with 8 nucleotides matching TRBD1. J lost 4 bases, V lost 4 bases, and 8 bases had no gene match. The CDR3 has 15 amino acids. Germline V CDR1 and CDR2: MNHNS, SASEGT. CDR3 loop: CASSGGQGSSYGYTF. DNA for the CDR3: TGTGCCAGCAGTGGTGGACAGGGCAGTAGCTATGGCTACACCTTC.

The chain uses TRBV4-1 and TRBJ2-5; D possibly matches TRBD1 or TRBD2 (6 bases each). The CDR3 contains 16 residues. V lost 3 bases and J lost 5, with 19 bases in between. Germline-derived CDR1 and CDR2 are MGHRA and YSYEKL. CDR3 DNA sequence: TGCGCCAGCAGCCAGGGTAGGGCAGGGGAGGCGGAGACCCAGTACTTC. Its protein is CASSQGRAGEAETQYF.

This sequence joins TRBV5-5 and TRBJ1-2; D is uncertain. This CDR3 is 15 amino acids long. The germline CDR1 and CDR2 sequences are SGHKS and YYEKEE (reference sequence). Trimming left V 1 base short and J 6 bases short, with 16 bases between. DNA of the CDR3: TGTGCCAGCAGCTTGTTATCGACGGATGTACATGGCTACACCTTC. Protein: CASSLLSTDVHGYTF.

The chain couples TRBV5-6 to TRBJ1-1; TRBD1 aligns across 7 bases. The V segment lost 6 bases and the J segment 4 bases; nucleotides outside the gene matches: 6. The CDR3 is 13 amino acids. Germline assignment: CDR1 SGHDT and CDR2 YYEEEE. CDR3 sequence reads: CASTQGVGTEAFF. The CDR3 nucleotides are TGTGCCAGCACCCAGGGGGTGGGCACTGAAGCTTTCTTT.

The rearrangement links TRBV27 to TRBJ2-7; 9 nucleotides align to TRBD1. V lost 7 bases to trimming and J lost 5 bases; unmatched junction nucleotides: 12. The germline CDR1 and CDR2 sequences are MNHEY and SMNVEV (reference sequence). The CDR3 spans 15 residues. The CDR3 coding sequence is TGTGCCAGCACCTCAATGACAGGGGGGAAGGACGAGCAGTACTTC. Translating gives CASTSMTGGKDEQYF.

The chain has TRBV7-9 and TRBJ2-2; TRBD1 agrees at 8 bases. This CDR3 has 16 residues. Germline loops: CDR1 SEHNR, CDR2 FQNEAQ (reference sequence). With 3 bases clipped from V and 0 bases from J, the junction kept 3 bases outside the gene matches. CDR3 in DNA: TGTGCCAGCAGCTTTGGGACAGGTTCGAACACCGGGGAGCTGTTTTTT. Protein: CASSFGTGSNTGELFF.

For this clone: The same CDR3 also results from other DNA sequences found in this sample. CDR3 protein: CASSVGLNTEAFF. The CDR3 DNA reads TGTGCCAGCAGTGTTGGTCTTAACACTGAAGCTTTCTTT. V usage is TRBV2 and J usage is TRBJ1-1, with unresolved D. V was cut by 4 bases and J by 2 bases, with 8 bases left in between. The CDR3 length is 13 residues. CDR1 and CDR2 from the germline V gene are SNHLY and FYNNEI. Filled out from reference TRBV2 and TRBJ1-1, the complete variable domain reads EPEVTQTPSHQVTQMGQEVILRCVPISNHLYFYWYRQILGQKVEFLVSFYNNEISEKSEIFDDQFSVERPDGSNFTLKIRSTKLEDSAMYFCASSVGLNTEAFFGQGTRLTVV.

The chain is built from TRBV27 and TRBJ2-7; TRBD2 matches 11 bases. This CDR3 spans 15 amino acids. Germline-derived CDR1 and CDR2 are MNHEY and SMNVEV (reference sequence). The J segment lost 3 bases and the V segment lost 6 bases, leaving 7 bases of the junction unmatched. This CDR3 is CASRYSGGVGYEQYF. For the CDR3, the DNA is TGTGCCAGCAGATATAGCGGGGGGGTAGGCTACGAGCAGTACTTC.

The rearrangement links TRBV5-4 to TRBJ2-2; 8 bases match TRBD2. V dropped 5 bases and J dropped 0; count of bases not matched to a gene: 3. Per the germline V gene, CDR1 is SGHNT and CDR2 is YYREEE (reference sequence). This CDR3 is built from 15 residues. The chain's CDR3 is CASRPGLANTGELFF. In nucleotides, the CDR3 is TGTGCCAGCAGACCGGGACTAGCGAACACCGGGGAGCTGTTTTTT.

V usage is TRBV2 and J usage is TRBJ2-7; 7 bases are a match to TRBD1. Trimming cost V 4 bases and J 4 bases; bases outside gene matches: 7. This CDR3 is built from 14 residues. Germline loops: CDR1 SNHLY, CDR2 FYNNEI. CDR3 in amino acids: CASSVDRDAYEQYF. The DNA of the CDR3 is TGTGCCAGCAGTGTAGACAGGGACGCGTACGAGCAGTACTTC.

The chain combines TRBV14 with TRBJ1-2; perhaps TRBD1 as D (5 bases). CDR1 SGHDN and CDR2 FVKESK come from the germline V gene. This CDR3 spans 14 amino acids. Trimming stripped 1 base from V and 2 bases from J, with 8 bases between. The CDR3 loop is CASSQAGWNYGYTF. The CDR3 DNA reads TGTGCCAGCAGCCAAGCAGGGTGGAACTATGGCTACACCTTC.

The chain couples TRBV19 to TRBJ2-2, with 7 positions matching TRBD1. V trimming: 7 bases; J trimming: 6 bases; junction bases outside the gene matches: 8. The CDR3 has 14 amino acids. CDR1 LNHDA and CDR2 SQIVND come from the germline V gene (reference sequence). In DNA form, the CDR3 reads TGTGCCAGTAACAAAGACAGGGCCTCCGGGGAGCTGTTTTTT. Its translation is CASNKDRASGELFF.

This sequence joins TRBV6-1 and TRBJ1-5; D might be TRBD1 (6 bases). With 3 bases removed from V and 0 bases from J, the gap between germline ends came to 18 bases. The CDR3 has 18 residues. Germline values: CDR1 MNHNS, CDR2 SASEGT. In nucleotides, the CDR3 is TGTGCCAGCAGTGATATTATGGGGGCAACATATAGCAATCAGCCCCAGCATTTT. Its translation: CASSDIMGATYSNQPQHF.

V usage is TRBV7-2 and J usage is TRBJ1-5; D is ambiguous. From germline, CDR1 is SGHTA and CDR2 FQGNSA. The CDR3 has 15 residues. V lost 2 bases and J lost 0, with 8 bases in between. The CDR3 is CASSLNLNSNQPQHF. CDR3 bases: TGTGCCAGCAGCTTAAACCTCAATAGCAATCAGCCCCAGCATTTT.

V usage is TRBV29-1 and J usage is TRBJ1-2; unclear D gene. CDR1 and CDR2 from the germline V gene are SQVTM and ANQGSEA. V was trimmed by 6 bases and J by 4 bases, leaving 9 bases between them. CDR3 size: 11 residues. The CDR3 here is CSVADIYGYTF. The CDR3, as DNA: TGCAGCGTCGCTGACATCTATGGCTACACCTTC.

The rearrangement links TRBV6-5 to TRBJ1-3, with D uncertain. Looked up from germline, CDR1 is MNHEY and CDR2 is SVGAGI. V lost 4 bases and J lost 4, with 14 bases in between. This CDR3 contains 15 residues. CDR3 sequence: CASSLGRASGNTIYF. The CDR3 DNA follows: TGTGCCAGCAGTTTAGGACGGGCGTCAGGAAACACCATATATTTT.

The chain recombines TRBV5-1 with TRBJ2-3; the match to TRBD1 covers 8 bases. V lost 5 bases, J lost 4 bases, and 6 bases stayed unmatched. Germline values: CDR1 SGHRS, CDR2 YFSETQ. The CDR3 spans 14 residues. CDR3 in amino acids: CASSHGQGPDTQYF. The CDR3 bases are TGCGCCAGCAGTCACGGACAGGGCCCAGATACGCAGTATTTT.